One sample yielded the 32 T cell receptor beta chains listed below, sequenced in a study of OX40 agonist ivuxolimab in advanced cancers. Libraries were prepared by immunoSEQ multiplex PCR; TCRdb keeps only in-frame clonotypes and omits some of them. The table includes around 63,000 clones, 85% to 90% detected once. Sequences were derived from CD4+ or CD8+ T cells sorted from blood, sampled in a trial of the OX40 agonist ivuxolimab. These receptors all stem from an adult with an advanced solid tumor such as melanoma, head and neck, liver or kidney cancer.

As DNA, the CDR3 is TGTGCCATCAGTGGAGGACACCTAAATAGCAATCAGCCCCAGCATTTT. Its protein is CAISGGHLNSNQPQHF. The chain recombines TRBV10-3 with TRBJ1-5; D might be TRBD1 (5 bases). The CDR3 extends over 16 amino acids. V lost 4 bases, J lost 0 bases, and 13 bases lay in between. The germline CDR1 and CDR2 sequences are ENHRY and SYGVKD.

The chain recombines TRBV19 with TRBJ2-7, with unresolved D. The CDR3 has 14 residues. CDR1 is LNHDA and CDR2 is SQIVND in the germline V gene (reference sequence). The V end was cut by 3 bases, the J end by 6 bases, with 15 bases between. As DNA, the CDR3 is TGTGCCAGTAGTATGGGGTCCGTGCCGGGCGAGCAGTACTTC. It codes for CASSMGSVPGEQYF. The full variable domain, with the rest looked up from reference TRBV19 and TRBJ2-7, is DGGITQSPKYLFRKEGQNVTLSCEQNLNHDAMYWYRQDPGQGLRLIYYSQIVNDFQKGDIAEGYSVSREKKESFPLTVTSAQKNPTAFYLCASSMGSVPGEQYFGPGTRLTVT.

The rearrangement joins TRBV27 to TRBJ2-5; D remains ambiguous. Trimming pared 5 bases from V and 5 bases from J, leaving 9 bases between. CDR3 length: 12 amino acids. In germline, CDR1 is MNHEY, CDR2 SMNVEV (reference sequence). CDR3 sequence (DNA): TGTGCCAGCAGTGGCACCGGGGAGACCCAGTACTTC. Translating it yields CASSGTGETQYF.

The chain has TRBV5-1 and TRBJ1-1, with a possible D match to TRBD1 (6 bases). CDR3 size: 14 residues. V gave up 4 bases and J gave up 3 bases, with 13 bases separating them. Germline CDR1 reads SGHRS; CDR2 reads YFSETQ. The CDR3 reads CASSPLQGHTEAFF. As DNA, the CDR3 is TGCGCCAGCAGCCCACTCCAGGGGCACACTGAAGCTTTCTTT.

The chain employs TRBV2 and TRBJ1-2; 8 nucleotides agree with TRBD1. The CDR3 sequence is 13 residues long. Germline V gene sequence: CDR1 SNHLY, CDR2 FYNNEI. V lost 4 bases and J lost 4; bases outside the gene matches: 2. CDR3 sequence (DNA): TGTGCCAGCAGTGGGGACAGGATCTATGGCTACACCTTC. Translated, it gives CASSGDRIYGYTF.

DNA of the CDR3: TGTGCCAGCAGCTCCTCTCAGTGGAACACCGGGGAGCTGTTTTTT. It is translated as CASSSSQWNTGELFF. The chain couples TRBV7-2 to TRBJ2-2; unclear D gene. This CDR3 comprises 15 residues. Germline V gene lookup returns CDR1 SGHTA and CDR2 FQGNSA. The germline V and J ends were trimmed by 4 bases and 1 base, with 10 bases remaining between them.

The genes are TRBV14 and TRBJ2-4; no firm D call. V lost 1 base and J lost 0, with 7 bases in between. The CDR3 is 15 amino acids. Germline CDR1 is SGHDN and CDR2 is FVKESK. CDR3 protein: CASSQGTSAKNIQYF. CDR3 in DNA: TGTGCCAGCAGCCAAGGAACTTCAGCCAAAAACATTCAGTACTTC. The full variable domain, rest sourced from reference TRBV14 and TRBJ2-4, is EAGVTQFPSHSVIEKGQTVTLRCDPISGHDNLYWYRRVMGKEIKFLLHFVKESKQDESGMPNNRFLAERTGGTYSTLKVQPAELEDSGVYFCASSQGTSAKNIQYFGAGTRLSVL.

This clone was detected a few times. V is TRBV27 and J is TRBJ1-1, with 7 bases that match TRBD1. The J segment lost 6 bases and the V segment lost 6 bases, leaving 4 bases of the junction unmatched. The CDR3 sequence is 12 residues long. CDR1 is MNHEY, CDR2 SMNVEV, per germline (reference sequence). The CDR3 region is CASRDRLAEAFF. CDR3 DNA sequence: TGTGCCAGCAGGGACAGGCTTGCTGAAGCTTTCTTT.

Worth noting for this clone: A junction end diverges from the germline sequence, so it may reflect a read error. The chain joins TRBV15 to TRBJ2-7; D might be TRBD1 (6 bases). The germline gives CDR1 LNHNV, CDR2 YYDKDF (reference sequence). The CDR3 consists of 16 residues. CDR3 DNA sequence: TGTGCCACCAGCGGAGAAGGGACACCCCGCCCCTACGAGCAGTACTTC. Encoded protein: CATSGEGTPRPYEQYF. The full variable domain, rest sourced from reference TRBV15 and TRBJ2-7, is DAMVIQNPRYQVTQFGKPVTLSCSQTLNHNVMYWYQQKSSQAPKLLFHYYDKDFNNEADTPDNFQSRRPNTSFCFLDIRSPGLGDTAMYLCATSGEGTPRPYEQYFGPGTRLTVT.

The rearrangement links TRBV6-5 to TRBJ2-7, with 7 bases lining up with TRBD2. The CDR3 consists of 14 residues. Trimming at V came to 5 bases and at J to 4 bases, leaving 8 bases not matched to a gene. The germline gives CDR1 MNHEY, CDR2 SVGAGI. DNA of the CDR3: TGTGCCAGCAGTGCGCAGGGAGGGAGATACGAGCAGTACTTC. Translating it yields CASSAQGGRYEQYF.

This chain joins TRBV18 and TRBJ2-5; tentative D call: TRBD1 (8 bases). Germline V gene lookup returns CDR1 KGHSH and CDR2 LQKENI. The germline V and J ends were trimmed by 2 bases and 3 bases, with 13 bases remaining between them. The CDR3 spans 15 residues. The CDR3 region has the DNA TGTGCCAGCTCACCATGGACAGGGAGGGAAGAGACCCAGTACTTC. Translating it yields CASSPWTGREETQYF.

V is TRBV29-1 and J is TRBJ2-7; 13 positions agree with TRBD2. The germline V gene has CDR1 SQVTM and CDR2 ANQGSEA. The CDR3 spans 16 residues. V lost 2 bases and J lost 4; bases outside the gene matches: 8. Here the CDR3 DNA reads TGCAGCGTTGAATCCGGGACTAGCGGGATGAAGTACGAGCAGTACTTC. Its protein is CSVESGTSGMKYEQYF.

The chain links TRBV4-1 to TRBJ2-7; 7 bases are shared with TRBD1. This CDR3 comprises 15 residues. Germline V gene sequence: CDR1 MGHRA, CDR2 YSYEKL. Losses at the gene ends were 4 bases for V and 2 bases for J; bases not matched to a gene: 8. In DNA, the CDR3 is TGCGCCAGCAGCCTCCGCCGGGACAGAGCCTACGAGCAGTACTTC. Translation: CASSLRRDRAYEQYF.

The chain recombines TRBV28 with TRBJ1-3; TRBD1 might be the D (5 bases). The CDR3 has 12 residues. V lost 10 bases to trimming and J lost 9 bases, with 16 bases between them. The V gene's germline CDR1 is MDHEN and CDR2 SYDVKM. The CDR3 spells CATYPGRGTIYF. The CDR3 DNA sequence: TGTGCCACCTATCCGGGGCGGGGCACCATATATTTT.

The rearrangement joins TRBV27 to TRBJ2-4; unclear D gene. Trimming took off 4 bases at V and 0 bases at J, with 13 bases between the two ends. The germline gives CDR1 MNHEY, CDR2 SMNVEV (reference sequence). The CDR3 is made up of 16 amino acids. The CDR3 here is CASSSTRTLAKNIQYF. CDR3 coding DNA: TGTGCCAGCAGTTCCACTCGGACCCTAGCCAAAAACATTCAGTACTTC.

The chain recombines TRBV21-1 with TRBJ2-3; TRBD2 is the table's D call and was not checked against the DNA. TRBV21-1 corresponds to a pseudogene. The CDR3 is 17 amino acids. CDR3 loop: CASSKTSEAGDPDTQYF. CDR3 in DNA: TGTGCCAGCAGCAAGACCTCGGAAGCGGGAGATCCAGATACGCAGTATTTT.

The chain links TRBV28 to TRBJ2-1; 12 bases agree with TRBD2. Germline V lookup: CDR1 MDHEN, CDR2 SYDVKM. The V segment lost 4 bases and the J segment 9 bases; nucleotides outside the gene matches: 7. The CDR3 spans 15 residues. CDR3 amino acids: CASSSASGGAVEQFF. The CDR3 DNA reads as TGTGCCAGCAGTTCGGCTAGCGGGGGGGCCGTTGAGCAGTTCTTC.

V and J are TRBV9 and TRBJ2-1, with 7 bases aligning to TRBD2. The CDR3 runs 20 residues. J lost 4 bases, V lost 1 base, and 20 bases had no gene match. Germline CDR1 SGDLS, CDR2 YYNGEE. The CDR3 DNA reads TGTGCCAGCAGCGTAAGCCCTTACGGACTAGAAGGGGTACGGTACAATGAGCAGTTCTTC. The encoded protein is CASSVSPYGLEGVRYNEQFF.

The rearrangement uses TRBV10-3 and TRBJ1-4, with TRBD1 identical over 9 bases. Germline V gene data show CDR1 as ENHRY and CDR2 as SYGVKD. CDR3 length equals 13 residues. V was clipped by 5 bases and J by 8 bases; unmatched bases: 3. CDR3 DNA sequence: TGTGCCATCAGTCTAGGACAGGGGGAAAAACTGTTTTTT. Translating it yields CAISLGQGEKLFF.

The J gene is TRBJ1-1, the V gene TRBV7-3; D gene uncertain. Germline V gives CDR1 SGHTA, CDR2 FQGTGA. Deletions cut 2 bases from V and 5 bases from J, with 9 bases between. The CDR3 contains 13 residues. CDR3 bases: TGTGCCAGCAGCTTAGTAGAAGGGACTGAAGCTTTCTTT. Translating gives CASSLVEGTEAFF. Variable domain in full (rest from reference TRBV7-3 and TRBJ1-1): GAGVSQTPSNKVTEKGKYVELRCDPISGHTALYWYRQSLGQGPEFLIYFQGTGAADDSGLPNDRFFAVRPEGSVSTLKIQRTERGDSAVYLCASSLVEGTEAFFGQGTRLTVV.

This sequence joins TRBV18 and TRBJ2-7; 11 bases are shared with TRBD2. V gave up 5 bases and J gave up 3 bases; unmatched junction bases: 6. Germline CDR1 reads KGHSH; CDR2 reads LQKENI. This CDR3 comprises 15 residues. The CDR3 is CASSELAGAIYEQYF. The CDR3 DNA reads TGTGCCAGCTCAGAACTAGCGGGAGCCATCTACGAGCAGTACTTC.

This sequence joins TRBV10-3 and TRBJ2-1; D is perhaps TRBD1 or TRBD2 (5 bases each). The germline CDR1 and CDR2 sequences are ENHRY and SYGVKD. CDR3 size: 16 residues. Trimming cost V 2 bases and J 7 bases, with 18 bases left between them. Here the CDR3 reads CAISERGANNGNEQFF. For the CDR3, the DNA is TGTGCCATCAGTGAGAGAGGGGCAAATAATGGGAATGAGCAGTTCTTC.

The rearrangement uses TRBV6-1 and TRBJ1-1, with 8 bases fitting TRBD1. With V trimmed by 5 bases and J by 6 bases, 11 bases remained unmatched. Germline CDR1 and CDR2: MNHNS and SASEGT. CDR3 length equals 15 residues. The CDR3 here is CASSRQPGGAAEAFF. CDR3 sequence (DNA): TGTGCCAGCAGTAGACAACCAGGGGGCGCCGCTGAAGCTTTCTTT.

The chain is built from TRBV4-1 and TRBJ2-2; no firm D call. V lost 3 bases to trimming and J lost 2 bases, with 7 bases between them. From germline, CDR1 is MGHRA and CDR2 YSYEKL. This CDR3 region has 14 residues. DNA of the CDR3: TGCGCCAGCAGCCATGACCCTAACACCGGGGAGCTGTTTTTT. Amino acid sequence: CASSHDPNTGELFF.

The J gene is TRBJ1-2, the V gene TRBV6-5, with D hard to call. The V end lost 0 bases, the J end lost 6 bases, and 14 bases lay between the germline ends. CDR1 and CDR2 (germline): MNHEY, SVGAGI. There are 15 residues in the CDR3. For the CDR3, the DNA is TGTGCCAGCAGTTACTCGATTCCGGGGATCAATGGCTACACCTTC. Its protein product is CASSYSIPGINGYTF.

The chain is built from TRBV4-1 and TRBJ2-6, with TRBD1 matching 7 bases. CDR1 MGHRA and CDR2 YSYEKL come from the germline V gene. V was clipped by 4 bases and J by 1 base; unmatched bases: 4. The CDR3 extends over 16 amino acids. CDR3 protein: CASSRQTGSGANVLTF. CDR3 in DNA: TGCGCCAGCAGCCGCCAGACAGGGTCTGGGGCCAACGTCCTGACTTTC.

The chain couples TRBV28 to TRBJ2-7, with 8 bases fitting TRBD2. Germline V gene lookup returns CDR1 MDHEN and CDR2 SYDVKM. The CDR3 is 14 residues long. Unmatched junction bases numbered 4, after V lost 6 bases and J lost 0 bases. CDR3 coding DNA: TGTGCCAGCAGGGCCGGGACTAGCTCCTACGAGCAGTACTTC. It translates to CASRAGTSSYEQYF.

This clone has a single count. The genes are TRBV5-1 and TRBJ2-3; D is unclear. CDR1 is SGHRS and CDR2 is YFSETQ in the germline V gene. The germline V and J ends were trimmed by 4 bases and 5 bases, with 20 bases remaining between them. The CDR3 covers 16 residues. CDR3 region: CASSPIPTVGRDTQYF. The CDR3 region has the DNA TGCGCCAGCAGCCCTATTCCCACAGTGGGCCGAGATACGCAGTATTTT.

The V call is TRBV28, the J call TRBJ2-1; the match to TRBD2 covers 8 bases. There are 16 residues in the CDR3. With V trimmed by 7 bases and J by 0 bases, 8 bases remained unmatched. Germline V gene data show CDR1 as MDHEN and CDR2 as SYDVKM. The CDR3 is CASIVAGRSSYNEQFF. The DNA of the CDR3 is TGTGCCAGCATTGTAGCGGGGAGGAGCTCCTACAATGAGCAGTTCTTC.

Regarding this clone: This same CDR3 is encoded by further DNA sequences in the sample. The gene calls are TRBV5-1 and TRBJ2-5, with TRBD2 identical over 15 bases. The CDR3 sequence is 16 residues long. V dropped 0 bases and J dropped 5; count of bases not matched to a gene: 2. CDR1 is SGHRS and CDR2 is YFSETQ in the germline V gene. CDR3 bases: TGCGCCAGCAGCTTGGGGACTAGCGGGGGGGCTGAGACCCAGTACTTC. Its translation: CASSLGTSGGAETQYF.

This clone has just a few counts. The rearrangement joins TRBV18 to TRBJ2-3, with no clear D. V shed 0 bases and J shed 4 bases, with 11 bases lying between them. From germline, CDR1 is KGHSH and CDR2 LQKENI. CDR3 length equals 15 residues. CDR3 sequence: CASSPPSASSDTQYF. CDR3 nucleotide sequence: TGTGCCAGCTCACCACCGAGCGCTAGTTCAGATACGCAGTATTTT.

The chain employs TRBV7-9 and TRBJ1-2, with D perhaps TRBD1 (6 bases). This CDR3 comprises 14 residues. In germline, CDR1 is SEHNR, CDR2 FQNEAQ (reference sequence). The V end lost 4 bases, the J end lost 4 bases, and 13 bases lay between the germline ends. CDR3 sequence: CASSSSGVSYGYTF. DNA for the CDR3: TGTGCCAGCAGCTCCTCAGGGGTCTCCTATGGCTACACCTTC.